The T cell receptor (beta chain) described here comes from a study of CD8 T cells in Susac syndrome. RNA totalling roughly 0.5 to 1 ug underwent reverse transcription with random hexamers. MiXCR was run by TCRdb on the immunoSEQ multiplex PCR reads, yielding one entry per CDR3 protein. The data contain over 95,000 distinct CDR3 sequences, around 92% of them singletons. Germline-derived CDR1 and CDR2 are SNHLY and FYNNEI. This CDR3 has 14 amino acids. V was trimmed by 2 bases and J by 7 bases, leaving 12 bases between them. The J gene is TRBJ1-3, the V gene TRBV2; D unclear. The source of this sequence is a human donor in good health. Sequencing was carried out using CD8+ T cells from PBMCs. CDR3 in amino acids: CASSENPGRNTIYF. The DNA of the CDR3 is TGTGCCAGCAGTGAAAACCCCGGACGGAACACCATATATTTT.